This TCR beta chain comes out of a study of OX40 agonist ivuxolimab in advanced cancers. Study-wide background: All patients had ivuxolimab intravenously every 2 weeks at 0.01 to 10 mg/kg. Study-wide results and limits: At doses 0.1 to 3.0 mg/kg, CD4+ and CD8+ clones expanded. Expanded peripheral T-cell antigen specificity went undetermined.

CDR1 SGHRS and CDR2 YFSETQ come from the germline V gene. This CDR3 spans 13 amino acids. The data were produced by immunoSEQ multiplex PCR, yet TCRdb's version contains in-frame clones alone and is incomplete. The sample lists about 91,000 clones; more than 75% were seen once. Samples were taken at baseline and on day 1 of cycles 4 and 7. In regard to this clone: Its antigen remains unknown.

The receptor was isolated from an adult with an advanced solid tumor such as melanoma, head and neck, liver or kidney cancer. This sample comprised CD4+ or CD8+ T cells sorted from blood, obtained in a trial of the OX40 agonist ivuxolimab. V usage is TRBV5-1 and J usage is TRBJ2-5, with 9 bases that match TRBD1. The DNA end is a closer match to TRBJ2-7, so the J assignment may be wrong. CDR3 sequence: CATARDREYEQYF. CDR3 DNA sequence: TGCGCCACCGCCCGGGACAGGGAATACGAGCAGTACTTC.